This passage covers 32 T cell receptor beta chains from one sample sequenced in a study of cytomegalovirus exposure and HLA in healthy donors. The PCR made use of 60 Vbeta and 13 Jbeta primers. Clones were read by immunoSEQ multiplex PCR, and TCRdb kept only the in-frame ones, dropping some. The sample has 95,000 to 150,000 clones, approximately 80% seen once; the top ten hold approximately 8.8%. The sequencing input was PBMCs. These receptors were collected from a female donor in good health and CMV-seropositive.

The V and J genes are TRBV15 and TRBJ2-1, with 8 bases that match TRBD1. The CDR3 sequence is 12 residues long. V lost 1 base, J lost 13 bases, and 3 bases stayed unmatched. The germline gives CDR1 LNHNV, CDR2 YYDKDF (reference sequence). CDR3: CATSRGGTGQFF. CDR3 nucleotide sequence: TGTGCCACCAGCAGAGGGGGGACAGGTCAGTTCTTC.

This sequence joins TRBV6-5 and TRBJ1-2; D is perhaps TRBD1 (5 bases). There are 13 residues in the CDR3. Germline assignment: CDR1 MNHEY and CDR2 SVGAGI. Trimming removed 6 bases from V and 3 bases from J, with 11 bases in between. CDR3 sequence (DNA): TGTGCCAGCAGCCCGACAGAGCACTATGGCTACACCTTC. It codes for CASSPTEHYGYTF.

V usage is TRBV11-2 and J usage is TRBJ2-1; 8 nucleotides agree with TRBD2. This CDR3 has 15 residues. Germline CDR1 and CDR2: SGHAT and FQNNGV. The J segment lost 4 bases and the V segment lost 1 base, leaving 3 bases of the junction unmatched. The CDR3 protein is CASSLAGGKYNEQFF. The CDR3 bases are TGTGCCAGCAGCTTAGCGGGGGGGAAATACAATGAGCAGTTCTTC.

The rearrangement links TRBV6-5 to TRBJ1-1, with D possibly being TRBD1 (5 bases). The CDR3 covers 16 residues. V was cut by 4 bases and J by 0 bases, with 15 bases left in between. Looked up from germline, CDR1 is MNHEY and CDR2 is SVGAGI. The CDR3 loop reads CASSSFSTAMNTEAFF. In DNA, the CDR3 is TGTGCCAGCAGTTCCTTCTCGACAGCGATGAACACTGAAGCTTTCTTT.

The chain combines TRBV7-2 with TRBJ2-3; 8 bases line up with TRBD2. Germline V gene lookup returns CDR1 SGHTA and CDR2 FQGNSA. This CDR3 has 15 residues. After removal of 4 bases from V and 4 bases from J, the junction contained 7 bases not matched to a gene. CDR3 nucleotide sequence: TGTGCCAGCAGCTCCGGGGGGGCCATGGCAGATACGCAGTATTTT. This sequence encodes CASSSGGAMADTQYF.

This chain connects TRBV9 to TRBJ2-5, with D possibly matching TRBD2 (6 bases). Germline values: CDR1 SGDLS, CDR2 YYNGEE. The CDR3 is 12 amino acids. V lost 2 bases, J lost 5 bases, and 7 bases lay in between. In DNA form, the CDR3 reads TGTGCCAGCAGCGTCGGAGGGGAGACCCAGTACTTC. Its protein is CASSVGGETQYF.

The chain carries TRBV4-3 and TRBJ2-3; TRBD1 aligns across 7 bases. Germline V gives CDR1 LGHNA, CDR2 YSLEER. V was clipped by 4 bases and J by 2 bases; unmatched bases: 6. The CDR3 is 15 residues long. CDR3 loop: CASSLGQDITDTQYF. In DNA, the CDR3 is TGCGCCAGCAGCCTAGGACAGGATATCACAGATACGCAGTATTTT.

The chain couples TRBV15 to TRBJ1-6; no firm D call. Germline V gene sequence: CDR1 LNHNV, CDR2 YYDKDF (reference sequence). The CDR3 loop spans 15 amino acids. V shed 1 base and J shed 9 bases, with 13 bases lying between them. This chain's CDR3 is CATSRAGGISSPLHF. CDR3 DNA sequence: TGTGCCACCAGCAGAGCCGGAGGTATAAGTTCACCCCTCCACTTT. The full variable domain, in which reference TRBV15 and TRBJ1-6 provide the parts outside the CDR3, is DAMVIQNPRYQVTQFGKPVTLSCSQTLNHNVMYWYQQKSSQAPKLLFHYYDKDFNNEADTPDNFQSRRPNTSFCFLDIRSPGLGDTAMYLCATSRAGGISSPLHFGNGTRLTVT.

This clone has only a few counts. The J gene is TRBJ2-1, the V gene TRBV10-1; D is unclear. Germline CDR1 is WNHNN and CDR2 is SYGVQD (reference sequence). The CDR3 has 12 residues. The ends were cut back, 6 bases at V and 2 bases at J, with 5 bases in the middle. The CDR3: CASSRTYNEQFF. The CDR3, as DNA: TGCGCCAGCAGCAGAACCTACAATGAGCAGTTCTTC.

This chain connects TRBV19 to TRBJ2-7, with 7 bases lining up with TRBD1. The CDR3 spans 13 residues. The V gene's germline CDR1 is LNHDA and CDR2 SQIVND (reference sequence). V gave up 8 bases and J gave up 2 bases; unmatched junction bases: 6. The CDR3 reads CASARQGTYEQYF. CDR3 nucleotide sequence: TGTGCCAGTGCGCGACAGGGAACCTACGAGCAGTACTTC.

This chain uses TRBV5-4 with TRBJ2-1; possibly TRBD1 for D (6 bases). CDR3 length: 15 amino acids. In germline, CDR1 is SGHNT, CDR2 YYREEE (reference sequence). The V end lost 4 bases, the J end lost 5 bases, and 16 bases lay between the germline ends. CDR3 sequence reads: CASSTRDKENNEQFF. In nucleotides, the CDR3 is TGTGCCAGCAGCACCCGGGACAAGGAAAACAATGAGCAGTTCTTC.

This clone was seen just once. The chain couples TRBV18 to TRBJ2-3; 8 nucleotides line up with TRBD2. V dropped 8 bases and J dropped 6; count of bases not matched to a gene: 10. This CDR3 is 14 amino acids long. CDR1 KGHSH and CDR2 LQKENI come from the germline V gene. The CDR3: CASLSRGGADTQYF. CDR3 coding DNA: TGTGCCAGCCTCTCCCGGGGGGGGGCCGATACGCAGTATTTT.

This sequence joins TRBV18 and TRBJ1-2, with 7 bases identical to TRBD1. Germline V gene data show CDR1 as KGHSH and CDR2 as LQKENI. The CDR3 totals 15 residues. V gave up 3 bases and J gave up 5 bases; unmatched junction bases: 9. The CDR3 region is CASSPTYDREYGYTF. CDR3 in DNA: TGTGCCAGCTCACCCACCTACGACAGGGAGTATGGCTACACCTTC.

This clone was counted between two and nine times. The chain carries TRBV25-1 and TRBJ1-2; D is ambiguous. In germline, CDR1 is MGHDK, CDR2 SYGVNS. Trimming took off 3 bases at V and 4 bases at J, with 9 bases between the two ends. This CDR3 has 13 amino acids. The CDR3 DNA sequence: TGTGCCAGCAGTGATGGAGGACTCTATGGCTACACCTTC. As protein: CASSDGGLYGYTF.

This chain connects TRBV6-1 to TRBJ1-5; D may be TRBD1 (6 bases). Between the trimmed V and J ends, which lost 4 bases and 6 bases, there was a span of 16 bases. The CDR3 length is 15 residues. Germline CDR1 MNHNS, CDR2 SASEGT. The CDR3 bases are TGTGCCAGCAGTGGCTCAGGGGCTAATACTCAGCCCCAGCATTTT. Translated: CASSGSGANTQPQHF.

This chain joins TRBV7-8 and TRBJ1-5; 9 bases match TRBD1. After removal of 5 bases from V and 5 bases from J, the junction contained 7 bases not matched to a gene. The CDR3 contains 15 residues. The germline V gene encodes CDR1 SGHVS and CDR2 FQNEAQ. The CDR3 region is CASSQPGQGYQPQHF. The CDR3 coding sequence is TGTGCCAGCAGCCAACCGGGACAGGGTTATCAGCCCCAGCATTTT.

The chain combines TRBV5-1 with TRBJ2-5, with 7 bases lining up with TRBD2. This CDR3 region has 13 residues. Germline CDR1 and CDR2: SGHRS and YFSETQ. J was trimmed by 4 bases and V by 4 bases; bases with no gene match: 4. The CDR3, as DNA: TGCGCCAGCAGCATGGGGGGGGGAGAGACCCAGTACTTC. This encodes CASSMGGGETQYF. Drawing the rest from reference TRBV5-1 and TRBJ2-5, the complete variable domain is KAGVTQTPRYLIKTRGQQVTLSCSPISGHRSVSWYQQTPGQGLQFLFEYFSETQRNKGNFPGRFSGRQFSNSRSEMNVSTLELGDSALYLCASSMGGGETQYFGPGTRLLVL.

The V and J genes are TRBV5-1 and TRBJ2-3; possibly TRBD2 for D (5 bases). The CDR3 runs 13 residues. Germline lookup yields CDR1 SGHRS and CDR2 YFSETQ. Trimming took off 0 bases at V and 6 bases at J, with 8 bases between the two ends. The CDR3 reads CASSLVLADTQYF. Written as DNA, the CDR3 is TGCGCCAGCAGCTTGGTTTTAGCGGATACGCAGTATTTT.

As to this clone: This sample includes further DNA sequences coding for the same CDR3. The chain links TRBV2 to TRBJ2-7, with a possible D match to TRBD2 (6 bases). The germline gives CDR1 SNHLY, CDR2 FYNNEI. The CDR3 covers 11 residues. Trimming removed 8 bases from V and 4 bases from J, with 9 bases in between. The CDR3 bases are TGTGCCAGCTCACTAGCTTACGAGCAGTACTTC. This translates into CASSLAYEQYF.

Worth noting for this clone: The same CDR3 is also encoded by other DNA sequences in this sample. V usage is TRBV18 and J usage is TRBJ1-5, with 7 bases identical to TRBD1. CDR3 length: 14 amino acids. With V trimmed by 3 bases and J by 5 bases, 4 bases remained unmatched. CDR1 and CDR2 from the germline V gene are KGHSH and LQKENI. This CDR3 reads CASSPNRGDQPQHF. CDR3 bases: TGTGCCAGCTCACCCAACAGGGGAGATCAGCCCCAGCATTTT.

The chain uses TRBV2 and TRBJ1-2; tentative D call: TRBD1 (5 bases). V was pared by 4 bases and J by 1 base, with 7 bases between. Germline V lookup: CDR1 SNHLY, CDR2 FYNNEI. The length of the CDR3 is 13 residues. The CDR3 bases are TGTGCCAGCAGTGTAGACAGTAACTATGGCTACACCTTC. It yields the protein CASSVDSNYGYTF.

The chain recombines TRBV2 with TRBJ1-2, with TRBD1 identical over 7 bases. After removal of 6 bases from V and 4 bases from J, the junction contained 5 bases not matched to a gene. CDR1 is SNHLY and CDR2 is FYNNEI in the germline V gene. The CDR3 length is 13 residues. The CDR3 DNA reads TGTGCCAGCAGCGTGACAGGGCTCTATGGCTACACCTTC. Its translation is CASSVTGLYGYTF.

The chain has TRBV6-1 and TRBJ2-4; tentative D call: TRBD2 (6 bases). Germline V gene data show CDR1 as MNHNS and CDR2 as SASEGT. CDR3 size: 15 residues. The ends were cut back, 4 bases at V and 0 bases at J, with 10 bases in the middle. The CDR3 spells CASSGGTGAKNIQYF. The CDR3 bases are TGTGCCAGCAGTGGGGGGACTGGAGCCAAAAACATTCAGTACTTC.

The V and J genes are TRBV7-9 and TRBJ2-3; 7 bases agree with TRBD1. The CDR3 has 14 residues. Germline V gene lookup returns CDR1 SEHNR and CDR2 FQNEAQ (reference sequence). V trimming: 2 bases; J trimming: 6 bases; junction bases outside the gene matches: 5. The CDR3 sequence is CASSLQGVGDTQYF. In DNA, the CDR3 is TGTGCCAGCAGCTTACAGGGGGTCGGGGATACGCAGTATTTT.

The CDR3 DNA reads as TGTGCCAGCAGCGTAGTTGACAGGGTGGGCACCGGGGAGCTGTTTTTT. Its protein is CASSVVDRVGTGELFF. The chain uses TRBV9 and TRBJ2-2; the match to TRBD1 covers 7 bases. CDR1 is SGDLS and CDR2 is YYNGEE in the germline V gene. The CDR3 is 16 amino acids. After removal of 0 bases from V and 4 bases from J, the junction contained 6 bases not matched to a gene.

V is TRBV29-1 and J is TRBJ1-5; 9 nucleotides line up with TRBD1. CDR3 size: 14 residues. Germline CDR1 SQVTM, CDR2 ANQGSEA. V lost 4 bases to trimming and J lost 3 bases; unmatched junction nucleotides: 4. CDR3 nucleotides: TGCAGCGTTGGGACAGGGGTTCCCAATCAGCCCCAGCATTTT. It yields the protein CSVGTGVPNQPQHF. Full variable domain (outside the CDR3, taken from reference TRBV29-1 and TRBJ1-5): SAVISQKPSRDICQRGTSLTIQCQVDSQVTMMFWYRQQPGQSLTLIATANQGSEATYESGFVIDKFPISRPNLTFSTLTVSNMSPEDSSIYLCSVGTGVPNQPQHFGDGTRLSIL.

A few counts support this clone. The J gene is TRBJ1-1, the V gene TRBV29-1; weak D call: TRBD1 (5 bases). The CDR3 spans 14 residues. From germline, CDR1 is SQVTM and CDR2 ANQGSEA. V gave up 6 bases and J gave up 0 bases, with 14 bases separating them. Here the CDR3 DNA reads TGCAGCGTCAGGGAGGGGCCGATGAACACTGAAGCTTTCTTT. Protein sequence: CSVREGPMNTEAFF.

In this sample, this clone turned up once. The V and J genes are TRBV4-1 and TRBJ1-3; perhaps TRBD1 as D (5 bases). The CDR3 totals 17 residues. The V and J ends lost 3 bases and 2 bases respectively, with 17 bases between them. Germline V gene sequence: CDR1 MGHRA, CDR2 YSYEKL. This CDR3 reads CASSHPGAGDTGNTIYF. For the CDR3, the DNA is TGCGCCAGCAGCCACCCTGGGGCCGGAGATACTGGAAACACCATATATTTT.

The genes are TRBV5-4 and TRBJ2-1, with D possibly TRBD2 on 7 matching bases. There are 15 residues in the CDR3. Germline V gene data show CDR1 as SGHNT and CDR2 as YYREEE (reference sequence). Trimming shortened V by 4 bases and J by 0 bases, and 11 bases separated the two germline ends. CDR3 loop: CASSRGGPSYNEQFF. CDR3 DNA sequence: TGTGCCAGCAGCAGGGGGGGCCCCTCCTACAATGAGCAGTTCTTC.

This chain uses TRBV9 with TRBJ1-6; the D is unclear. Germline V gene sequence: CDR1 SGDLS, CDR2 YYNGEE. The CDR3 runs 13 residues. V lost 4 bases and J lost 5, with 7 bases in between. Here the CDR3 reads CASSPGHNSPLHF. The CDR3 DNA follows: TGTGCCAGCAGCCCCGGTCATAATTCACCCCTCCACTTT.

The V gene is TRBV2, the J gene TRBJ2-5; perhaps TRBD2 as D (6 bases). Germline values: CDR1 SNHLY, CDR2 FYNNEI. This CDR3 contains 15 residues. Trimming took off 8 bases at V and 5 bases at J, with 21 bases between the two ends. The CDR3, as DNA: TGTGCCAGCTGGGACTTCGGGCGGAGGGAGGAGACCCAGTACTTC. This encodes CASWDFGRREETQYF.

The chain couples TRBV4-3 to TRBJ2-5, with TRBD2 as a possible D gene (6 bases). Trimming took off 0 bases at V and 2 bases at J, with 10 bases between the two ends. Germline V gene sequence: CDR1 LGHNA, CDR2 YSLEER. The CDR3 is made up of 15 amino acids. Written as DNA, the CDR3 is TGCGCCAGCAGCCAAGAGAGGCGGGGACAAGAGACCCAGTACTTC. This gives the protein CASSQERRGQETQYF.